Reported below is one T cell receptor (beta chain). No antigen is known for it. Described time point: newly diagnosed, previously untreated cHL patient sample. Comparison samples consisted of PBMCs from newly diagnosed, untreated classical Hodgkin lymphoma. The CDR3 runs to 15 residues. Trimming pared 2 bases from V and 5 bases from J, leaving 15 bases between. Per germline, CDR1 SGHTA and CDR2 FQGNSA. The data belong to a study of PD-1 blockade in classical Hodgkin lymphoma. Points from the study as a whole: Repertoire difference causes, possibly disease activity or prior therapy, remain undefined. In newly diagnosed patients, baseline TCR diversity was reportedly below that of healthy donors.

Sequencing used immunoSEQ multiplex PCR; TCRdb keeps in-frame clones, though not all of them. In the table there are tens of thousands of clones, about 93% of which are singletons. The clonotype originates from a human donor with classical Hodgkin lymphoma. The sequenced sample consisted of peripheral blood mononuclear cells (PBMCs). The genes are TRBV7-2 and TRBJ1-1, with D perhaps TRBD1 (5 bases). CDR3 region: CASSLWRRRGTEAFF. The CDR3 DNA reads TGTGCCAGCAGCTTATGGCGGCGCCGGGGGACTGAAGCTTTCTTT. Combining the CDR3 with reference TRBV7-2 and TRBJ1-1 gives the whole variable domain GAGVSQSPSNKVTEKGKDVELRCDPISGHTALYWYRQSLGQGLEFLIYFQGNSAPDKSGLPSDRFSAERTGGSVSTLTIQRTQQEDSAVYLCASSLWRRRGTEAFFGQGTRLTVV.